Listed here are 2 T cell receptor beta chains from one sample, sequenced in a study of shared clonotypes between healthy human individuals. Data came from immunoSEQ multiplex PCR; TCRdb stores just in-frame clones and leaves some out. The table includes about 980,000 clones, about 80% detected once. Material: memory CD4+ T cells sorted from blood. Stated subset: CD45RA-negative fraction. All receptors come from a man aged 18 to 29 in good health.

The rearrangement uses TRBV7-2 and TRBJ2-1; maybe TRBD2 (5 bases). CDR3 length: 14 residues. Trimming removed 5 bases at V and 6 bases at J, with 14 bases between. Germline V gene lookup returns CDR1 SGHTA and CDR2 FQGNSA. CDR3 nucleotides: TGTGCCAGCAGCCCTAGCCGGGTGGTCAATGAGCAGTTCTTC. This encodes CASSPSRVVNEQFF.

The V and J genes are TRBV5-3 and TRBJ1-6; the match to TRBD1 covers 7 bases. TRBV5-3 is assigned to the ORF class and has an uncertain function. Germline trimming cut 4 bases from V and 9 bases from J; bases unmatched to any gene: 10. The CDR3 totals 15 residues. CDR3 in amino acids: CARSIGDSFFSPLHF. In DNA, the CDR3 is TGTGCCAGAAGCATAGGGGACAGCTTTTTTTCACCCCTCCACTTT.